This TCR beta chain is drawn from a study of cytomegalovirus exposure and HLA in healthy donors. Study results and caveats: An assumption of roughly uniform sequencing depth across donors underlay the presence/absence analyses. In a later analysis, at a false discovery rate of 0.05, some 15,000 TCR beta sequences were associated with HLA alleles.

The CDR3 covers 17 residues. The PCR ran on 60 Vbeta and 13 Jbeta primers. Here immunoSEQ multiplex PCR was the method, and the copy in TCRdb shows in-frame clones only, minus some. The repertoire consists of about 110,000 clones, with less than 80% occurring once and the leading ten covering about 8%. Details on this clone: Its antigen is not known.

V and J are TRBV12-2 and TRBJ2-3; the table's TRBD1 call for D was not verified on the DNA. TRBV12-2 is shown as a pseudogene. This TCR derives from a woman aged 45-60 years in good health and CMV-seropositive. Sample: PBMCs. CDR3 residues: CASRLAGTGGAGDTQYF. The CDR3 nucleotides read TGTGCAAGTCGCTTAGCGGGGACAGGGGGCGCAGGGGATACGCAGTATTTT.